The sequence of this T cell receptor (beta chain) was determined in a study of blood T cell repertoires in COVID-19. Study processing details: Cell counts per sample came from amplifying reference gene primers. The data were produced by immunoSEQ multiplex PCR, yet TCRdb's version contains in-frame clones alone and is incomplete. V, J and clone size derive from that table, while D and trimming were established from the DNA sequence. The data hold about 300,000 clones, with 85% observed a single time. The table lists this clone with a few counts. Trimming left V 4 bases short and J 3 bases short, with 9 bases between. Germline CDR1 is SGHNT and CDR2 is YYREEE (reference sequence). The CDR3 has 13 residues.

Specimen: PBMCs or T cells enriched from blood (not recorded which). The chain couples TRBV5-4 to TRBJ2-3; perhaps TRBD2 as D (5 bases). This clonotype originated in a woman younger than 45 who had been exposed to COVID-19. The CDR3 DNA reads TGTGCCAGCAGCGGACTTCCTACAGATACGCAGTATTTT. Its translation is CASSGLPTDTQYF.